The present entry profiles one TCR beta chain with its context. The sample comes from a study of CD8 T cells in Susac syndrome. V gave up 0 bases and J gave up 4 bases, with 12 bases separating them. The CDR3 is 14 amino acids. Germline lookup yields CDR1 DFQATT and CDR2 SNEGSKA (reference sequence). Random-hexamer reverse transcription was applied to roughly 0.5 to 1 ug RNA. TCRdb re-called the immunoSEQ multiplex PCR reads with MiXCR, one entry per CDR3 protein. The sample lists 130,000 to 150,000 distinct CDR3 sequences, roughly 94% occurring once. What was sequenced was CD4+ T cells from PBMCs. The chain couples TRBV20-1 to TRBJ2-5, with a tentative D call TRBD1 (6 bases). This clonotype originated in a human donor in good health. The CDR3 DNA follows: TGCAGTGCTAGAGAGTTCGGACAGAGAGAGACCCAGTACTTC. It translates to CSAREFGQRETQYF.